This T cell receptor beta chain was retrieved from a study of cytomegalovirus exposure and HLA in healthy donors. Study-level results: A later analysis found TCR association rates differed by HLA locus, highest for DRB1 and lowest for HLA-C. An analysis that was carried out later associated 16,951 TCR beta sequences with HLA alleles at 0.05 false discovery rate. There were three CMV-associated chains whose specificity for CMV antigens was confirmed in vitro. Researchers counted 164 TCR beta chains as cytomegalovirus-associated.

Germline V lookup: CDR1 MNHEY, CDR2 SMNVEV (reference sequence). Trimming took off 6 bases at V and 2 bases at J, with 10 bases between the two ends. The CDR3 totals 13 residues. The PCR employed 60 Vbeta primers together with 13 Jbeta primers. Measured with immunoSEQ multiplex PCR; TCRdb has only the in-frame clones, and not every one. The sample records about 140,000 clones, just over 70% being singletons. On this clone: Antigen unknown.

This sequence joins TRBV27 and TRBJ1-2, with D perhaps TRBD1 (6 bases). This sequence originates from a woman in her twenties or thirties in good health and CMV-seronegative. Specimen: PBMCs. In nucleotides, the CDR3 is TGTGCCAGCAGGGCGACAGGAAACTATGGCTACACCTTC. Amino acid sequence: CASRATGNYGYTF.